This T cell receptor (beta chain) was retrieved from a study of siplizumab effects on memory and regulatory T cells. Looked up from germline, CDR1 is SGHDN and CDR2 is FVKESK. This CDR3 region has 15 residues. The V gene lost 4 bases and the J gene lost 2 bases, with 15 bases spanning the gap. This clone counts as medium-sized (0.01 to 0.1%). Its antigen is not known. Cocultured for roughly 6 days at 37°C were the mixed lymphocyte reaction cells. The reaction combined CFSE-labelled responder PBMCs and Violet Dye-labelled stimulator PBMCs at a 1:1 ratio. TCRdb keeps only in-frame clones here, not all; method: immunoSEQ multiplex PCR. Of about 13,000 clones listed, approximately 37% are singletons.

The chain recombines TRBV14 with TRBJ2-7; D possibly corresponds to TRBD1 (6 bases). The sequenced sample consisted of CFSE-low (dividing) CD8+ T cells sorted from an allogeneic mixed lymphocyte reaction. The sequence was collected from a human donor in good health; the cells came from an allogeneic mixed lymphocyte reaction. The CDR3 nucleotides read TGTGCCAGCAGCCTATTACAGGGATCTACCTACGAGCAGTACTTC. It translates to CASSLLQGSTYEQYF.